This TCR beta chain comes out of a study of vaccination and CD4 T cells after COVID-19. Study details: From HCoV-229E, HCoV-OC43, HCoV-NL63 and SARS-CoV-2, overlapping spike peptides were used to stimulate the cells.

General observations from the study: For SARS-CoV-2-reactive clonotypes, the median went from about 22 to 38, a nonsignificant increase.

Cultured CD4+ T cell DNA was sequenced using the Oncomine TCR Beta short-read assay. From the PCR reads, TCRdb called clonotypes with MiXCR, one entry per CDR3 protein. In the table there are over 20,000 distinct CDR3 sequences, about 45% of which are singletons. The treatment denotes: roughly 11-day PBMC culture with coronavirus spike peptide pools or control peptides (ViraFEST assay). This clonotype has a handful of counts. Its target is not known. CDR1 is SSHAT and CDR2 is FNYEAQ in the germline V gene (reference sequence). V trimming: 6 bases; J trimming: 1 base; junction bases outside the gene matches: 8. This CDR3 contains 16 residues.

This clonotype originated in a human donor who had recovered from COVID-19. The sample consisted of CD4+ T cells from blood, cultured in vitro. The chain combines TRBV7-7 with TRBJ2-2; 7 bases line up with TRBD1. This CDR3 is CASRLSTGRNTGELFF. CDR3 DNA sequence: TGTGCCAGCAGGCTATCGACAGGGCGGAACACCGGGGAGCTGTTTTTT.